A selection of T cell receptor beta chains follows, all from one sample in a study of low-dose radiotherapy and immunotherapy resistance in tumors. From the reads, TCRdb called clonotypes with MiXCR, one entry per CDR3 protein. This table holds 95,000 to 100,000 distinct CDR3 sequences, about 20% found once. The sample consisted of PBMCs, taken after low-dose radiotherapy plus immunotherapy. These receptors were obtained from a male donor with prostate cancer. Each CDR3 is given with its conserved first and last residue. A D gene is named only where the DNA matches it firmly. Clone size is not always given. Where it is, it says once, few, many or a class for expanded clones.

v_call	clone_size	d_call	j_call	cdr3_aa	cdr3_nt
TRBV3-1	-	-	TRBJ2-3	CASSQDRQGGDTQYF	TGTGCCAGCAGCCAAGATCGCCAGGGGGGCGATACGCAGTATTTT
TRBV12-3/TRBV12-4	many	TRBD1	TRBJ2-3	CASSTGQGLNTQYF	TGTGCCAGCAGTACTGGACAGGGGTTAAATACGCAGTATTTT
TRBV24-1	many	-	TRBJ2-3	CATSDLGDSTDTQYF	TGTGCCACCAGTGATTTAGGGGACTCCACAGATACGCAGTATTTT
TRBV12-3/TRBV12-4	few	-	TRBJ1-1	CASSHGAWVPLRAFF	TGTGCCAGCAGCCATGGGGCCTGGGTCCCTCTCAGAGCTTTCTTT
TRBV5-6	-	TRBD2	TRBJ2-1	CASTWGGGHNEQFF	TGTGCCAGCACCTGGGGCGGGGGTCACAATGAGCAGTTCTTC
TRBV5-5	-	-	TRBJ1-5	CASSLGPTGHQPQHF	TGTGCCAGCAGCTTGGGTCCTACAGGTCATCAGCCCCAGCATTTT
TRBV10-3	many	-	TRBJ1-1	CAISESDTEAFF	TGTGCCATCAGTGAGTCGGACACTGAAGCTTTCTTT
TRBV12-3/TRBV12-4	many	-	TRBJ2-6	CASSRTASGANVLTF	TGTGCCAGCAGTAGGACAGCCTCTGGGGCCAACGTCCTGACTTTC
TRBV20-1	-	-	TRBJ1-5	CSARDGGGSGNQPQHF	TGCAGTGCTAGAGATGGGGGGGGCTCGGGCAATCAGCCCCAGCATTTT
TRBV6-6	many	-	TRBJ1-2	CASSSTQPNGYTF	TGTGCCAGCAGTTCGACCCAGCCAAATGGCTACACCTTC
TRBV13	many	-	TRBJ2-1	CASSVRVNEQFF	TGTGCCAGCAGCGTCAGGGTAAATGAGCAGTTCTTC
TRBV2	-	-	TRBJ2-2	CASKEVPTGELFF	TGTGCCAGCAAGGAGGTACCCACCGGGGAGCTGTTTTTT
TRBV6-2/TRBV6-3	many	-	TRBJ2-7	CASSDQRVTYEQYF	TGTGCCAGCAGTGACCAGCGGGTTACCTACGAGCAGTACTTC
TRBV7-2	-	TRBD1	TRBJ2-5	CASSLERSRDRDQETQYF	TGTGCCAGCAGCTTAGAGAGATCGCGGGACAGGGACCAAGAGACCCAGTACTTC
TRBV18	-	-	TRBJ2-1	CASSQQGLTSRPFF	TGTGCCAGCTCACAACAGGGACTAACATCGAGGCCGTTCTTC
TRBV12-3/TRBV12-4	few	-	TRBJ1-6	CASSPVAGVHSPLHF	TGTGCCAGCAGCCCAGTCGCCGGGGTACATTCACCCCTCCACTTT
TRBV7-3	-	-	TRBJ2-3	CASSPGRGLSSTDTQYF	TGTGCCAGCAGCCCCGGGCGGGGATTGTCTAGCACAGATACGCAGTATTTT
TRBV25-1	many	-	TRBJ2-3	CASSEQGDTQYF	TGTGCCAGCAGTGAACAGGGAGATACGCAGTATTTT
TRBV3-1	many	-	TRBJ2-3	CASSPGGGLWTDTQYF	TGTGCCAGCAGCCCTGGCGGGGGCCTGTGGACAGATACGCAGTATTTT
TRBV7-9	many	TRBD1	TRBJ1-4	CASRPTGGEKLFF	TGTGCCAGCAGGCCTACAGGGGGAGAAAAACTGTTTTTT
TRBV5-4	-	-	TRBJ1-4	CASSAEGTNEKLFF	TGTGCCAGCAGCGCAGAAGGAACTAATGAAAAACTGTTTTTT
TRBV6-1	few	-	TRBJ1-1	CASSETVNTEAFF	TGTGCCAGCAGTGAAACGGTGAACACTGAAGCTTTCTTT
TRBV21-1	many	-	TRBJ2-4	CASSKGQPGIRGNENIQYF	TGTGCCAGCAGCAAAGGGCAGCCGGGAATTAGGGGGAACGAAAACATTCAGTACTTC
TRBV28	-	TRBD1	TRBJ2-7	CASRTDRDEQYF	TGTGCCAGCAGAACCGACAGGGACGAGCAGTACTTC
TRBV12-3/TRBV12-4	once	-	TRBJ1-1	CASSYNRRTEAFF	TGTGCCAGCAGCTATAACAGGAGGACTGAAGCTTTCTTT
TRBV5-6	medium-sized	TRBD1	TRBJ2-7	CASSGTGAASEQYF	TGTGCCAGCAGCGGAACAGGGGCCGCGTCCGAGCAGTACTTC
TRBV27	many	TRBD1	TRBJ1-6	CASSQGPRSYNSPLHF	TGTGCCAGCTCACAGGGGCCCCGCTCCTATAATTCACCCCTCCACTTT
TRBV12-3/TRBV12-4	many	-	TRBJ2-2	CASSFSGELFF	TGTGCCAGCAGTTTTTCCGGGGAGCTGTTTTTT
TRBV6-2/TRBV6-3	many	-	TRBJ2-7	CASRPLADWYEQYF	TGTGCCAGCAGGCCCCTGGCGGACTGGTACGAGCAGTACTTC
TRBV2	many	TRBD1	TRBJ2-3	CASFRGLSTDTQYF	TGTGCCAGCTTCAGGGGGCTTAGCACAGATACGCAGTATTTT
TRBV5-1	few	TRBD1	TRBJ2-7	CASSRVTGSHEQYF	TGCGCCAGCAGCAGGGTGACAGGGTCCCACGAGCAGTACTTC
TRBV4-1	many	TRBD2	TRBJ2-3	CASSQGIQRGPTDTQYF	TGCGCCAGCAGCCAAGGAATCCAGCGGGGTCCCACAGATACGCAGTATTTT
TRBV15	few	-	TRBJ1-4	CATSTQARGEKLFF	TGTGCCACCAGCACGCAGGCCAGGGGCGAAAAACTGTTTTTT